This T cell receptor beta chain was retrieved from a study of T cell changes during pregnancy in multiple sclerosis. This CDR3 spans 13 amino acids. Germline CDR1 is PRHDT and CDR2 is FYEKMQ (reference sequence). Trimming left V 2 bases short and J 8 bases short, with 12 bases between. Assay used: immunoSEQ multiplex PCR; TCRdb lists only in-frame clones, some missing. The table has tens of thousands of clones, roughly nine tenths seen once. This sequence was found in a female donor with multiple sclerosis, enrolled in a pregnancy study. The V and J genes are TRBV13 and TRBJ1-2; D unclear. The specimen was peripheral blood, collected before pregnancy. The DNA of the CDR3 is TGTGCCAGCAGCTTAAGACGGGTAGAAGGCTACACCTTC. Its protein is CASSLRRVEGYTF. Filled out from reference TRBV13 and TRBJ1-2, the complete variable domain reads AAGVIQSPRHLIKEKRETATLKCYPIPRHDTVYWYQQGPGQDPQFLISFYEKMQSDKGSIPDRFSAQQFSDYHSELNMSSLELGDSALYFCASSLRRVEGYTFGSGTRLTVV.